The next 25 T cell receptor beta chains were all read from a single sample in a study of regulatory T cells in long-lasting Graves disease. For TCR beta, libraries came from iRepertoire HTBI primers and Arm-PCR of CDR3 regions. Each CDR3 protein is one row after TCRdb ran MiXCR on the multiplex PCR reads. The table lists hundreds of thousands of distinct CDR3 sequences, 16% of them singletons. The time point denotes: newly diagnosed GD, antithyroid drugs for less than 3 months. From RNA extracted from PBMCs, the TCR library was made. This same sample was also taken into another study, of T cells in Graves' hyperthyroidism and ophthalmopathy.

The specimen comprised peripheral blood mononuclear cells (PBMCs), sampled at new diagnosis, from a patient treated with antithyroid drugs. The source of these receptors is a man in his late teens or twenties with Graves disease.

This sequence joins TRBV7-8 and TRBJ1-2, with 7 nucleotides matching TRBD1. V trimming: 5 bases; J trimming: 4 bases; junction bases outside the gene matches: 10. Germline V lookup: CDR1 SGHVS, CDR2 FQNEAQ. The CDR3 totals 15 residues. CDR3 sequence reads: CASSPGEGASYGYTF. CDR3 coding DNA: TGTGCCAGCAGCCCAGGAGAGGGGGCTAGCTATGGCTACACCTTC.

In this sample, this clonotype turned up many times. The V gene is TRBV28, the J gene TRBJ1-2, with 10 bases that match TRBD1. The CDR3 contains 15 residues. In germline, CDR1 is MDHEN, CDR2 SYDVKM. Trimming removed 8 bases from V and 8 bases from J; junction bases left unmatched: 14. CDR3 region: CASGKRDRGIRGYTF. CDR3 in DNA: TGTGCCAGCGGGAAGAGGGACAGGGGAATTCGGGGCTACACCTTC.

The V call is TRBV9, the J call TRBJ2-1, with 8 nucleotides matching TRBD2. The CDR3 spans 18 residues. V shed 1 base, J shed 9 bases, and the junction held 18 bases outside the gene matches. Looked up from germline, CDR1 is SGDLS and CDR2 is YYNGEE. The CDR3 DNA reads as TGTGCCAGCAGCGTAAAAGCCGGGTGGGCGGGAGGAACCGGTGAGCAGTTCTTC. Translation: CASSVKAGWAGGTGEQFF.

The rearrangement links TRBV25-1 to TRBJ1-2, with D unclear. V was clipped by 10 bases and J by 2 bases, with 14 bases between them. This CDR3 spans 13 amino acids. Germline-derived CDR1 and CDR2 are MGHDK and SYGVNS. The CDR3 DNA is TGTGCCACCACGGACGCACGGAACTATGGCTACACCTTC. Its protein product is CATTDARNYGYTF.

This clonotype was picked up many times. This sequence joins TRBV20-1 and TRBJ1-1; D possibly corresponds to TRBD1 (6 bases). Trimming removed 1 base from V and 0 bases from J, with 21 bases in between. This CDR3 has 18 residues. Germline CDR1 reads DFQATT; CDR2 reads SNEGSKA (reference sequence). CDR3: CSARVGRGLRGMNTEAFF. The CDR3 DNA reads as TGCAGTGCTAGAGTGGGGAGGGGTCTGAGGGGGATGAACACTGAAGCTTTCTTT.

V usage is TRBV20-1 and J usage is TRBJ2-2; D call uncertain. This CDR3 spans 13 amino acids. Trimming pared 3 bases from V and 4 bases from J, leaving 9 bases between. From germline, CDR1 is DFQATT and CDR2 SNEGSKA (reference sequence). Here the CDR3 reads CSASLDSTGELFF. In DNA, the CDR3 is TGCAGTGCTAGCCTAGACTCCACCGGGGAGCTGTTTTTT.

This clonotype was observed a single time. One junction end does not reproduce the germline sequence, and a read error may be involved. The CDR3 is CSAPGLATDTHYF. CDR3 DNA: TGCAGTGCCCCGGGACTAGCGACAGATACGCATTATTTT. The V gene is TRBV20-1, the J gene TRBJ2-3; 10 nucleotides agree with TRBD2. CDR1 and CDR2 from the germline V gene are DFQATT and SNEGSKA (reference sequence). There are 13 residues in the CDR3.

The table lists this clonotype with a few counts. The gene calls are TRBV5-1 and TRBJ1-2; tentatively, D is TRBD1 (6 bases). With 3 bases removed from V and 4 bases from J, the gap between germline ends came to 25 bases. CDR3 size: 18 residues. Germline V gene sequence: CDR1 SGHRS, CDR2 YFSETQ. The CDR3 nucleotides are TGCGCCAGCAGCTGGACCGGGACAAGCGTGGGGGGTAGCTATGGCTACACCTTC. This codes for CASSWTGTSVGGSYGYTF.

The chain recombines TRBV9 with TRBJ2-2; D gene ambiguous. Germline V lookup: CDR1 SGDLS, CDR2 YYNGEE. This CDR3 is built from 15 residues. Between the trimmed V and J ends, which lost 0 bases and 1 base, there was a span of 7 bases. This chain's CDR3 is CASSVERQNTGELFF. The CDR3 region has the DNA TGTGCCAGCAGCGTAGAGAGGCAGAACACCGGGGAGCTGTTTTTT.

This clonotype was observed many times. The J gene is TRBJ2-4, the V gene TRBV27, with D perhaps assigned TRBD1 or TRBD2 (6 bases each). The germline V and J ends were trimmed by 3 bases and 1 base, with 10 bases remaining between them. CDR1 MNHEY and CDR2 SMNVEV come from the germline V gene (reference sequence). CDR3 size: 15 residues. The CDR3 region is CASSLLGGAKNIQYF. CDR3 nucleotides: TGTGCCAGCAGTTTGTTAGGGGGGGCCAAAAACATTCAGTACTTC.

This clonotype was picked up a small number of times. CDR3 bases: TGTGCCAGTAGTATGGGAATGAACACTGAAGCTTTCTTT. It is translated as CASSMGMNTEAFF. The gene calls are TRBV19 and TRBJ1-1; D remains unclear. CDR1 is LNHDA, CDR2 SQIVND, per germline (reference sequence). The CDR3 sequence is 13 residues long. Trimming removed 3 bases from V and 0 bases from J, with 5 bases in between.

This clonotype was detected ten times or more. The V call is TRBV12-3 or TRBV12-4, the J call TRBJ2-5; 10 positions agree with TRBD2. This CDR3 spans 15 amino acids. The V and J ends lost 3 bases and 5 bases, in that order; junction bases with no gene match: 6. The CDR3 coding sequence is TGTGCCAGCAGTTTTCAGCGGGAGGGCCGGGAGACCCAGTACTTC. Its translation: CASSFQREGRETQYF.

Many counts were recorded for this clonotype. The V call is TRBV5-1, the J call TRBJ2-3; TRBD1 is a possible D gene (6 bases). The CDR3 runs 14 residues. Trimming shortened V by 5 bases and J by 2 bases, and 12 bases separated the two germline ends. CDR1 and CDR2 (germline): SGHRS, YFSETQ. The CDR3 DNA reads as TGCGCCAGCAGGACCGGGACAAACACAGATACGCAGTATTTT. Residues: CASRTGTNTDTQYF.

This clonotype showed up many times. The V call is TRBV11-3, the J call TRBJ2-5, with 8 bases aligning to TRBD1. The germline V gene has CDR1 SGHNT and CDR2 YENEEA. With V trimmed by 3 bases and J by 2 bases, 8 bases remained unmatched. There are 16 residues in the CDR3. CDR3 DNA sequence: TGTGCCAGCAGCTTGGGCCGACAGGGGTTACAAGAGACCCAGTACTTC. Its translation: CASSLGRQGLQETQYF.

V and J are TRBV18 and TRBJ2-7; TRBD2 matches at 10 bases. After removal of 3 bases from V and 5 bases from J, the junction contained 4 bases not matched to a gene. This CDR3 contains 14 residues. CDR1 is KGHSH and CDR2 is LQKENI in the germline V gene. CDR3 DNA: TGTGCCAGCTCACCGAGCGGGAGGGACAACGAGCAGTACTTC. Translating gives CASSPSGRDNEQYF.

CDR3 sequence reads: CASSPGTGGELFF. CDR3 nucleotides: TGTGCCAGCAGCCCCGGGACAGGGGGGGAGCTGTTTTTT. This rearrangement joins TRBV3-1 to TRBJ2-2, with 9 nucleotides matching TRBD1. The CDR3 is made up of 13 amino acids. V shed 4 bases, J shed 8 bases, and the junction held 2 bases outside the gene matches. Per the germline V gene, CDR1 is LGHDT and CDR2 is YNNKEL (reference sequence).

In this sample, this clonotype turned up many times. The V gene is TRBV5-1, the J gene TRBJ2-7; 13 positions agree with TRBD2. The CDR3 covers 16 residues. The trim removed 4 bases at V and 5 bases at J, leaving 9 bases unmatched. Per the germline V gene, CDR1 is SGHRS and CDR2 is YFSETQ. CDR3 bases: TGCGCCAGCAGCCTAACACTAGCGGGAGGGCCGAACGAGCAGTACTTC. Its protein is CASSLTLAGGPNEQYF. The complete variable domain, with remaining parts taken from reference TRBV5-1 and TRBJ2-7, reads KAGVTQTPRYLIKTRGQQVTLSCSPISGHRSVSWYQQTPGQGLQFLFEYFSETQRNKGNFPGRFSGRQFSNSRSEMNVSTLELGDSALYLCASSLTLAGGPNEQYFGPGTRLTVT.

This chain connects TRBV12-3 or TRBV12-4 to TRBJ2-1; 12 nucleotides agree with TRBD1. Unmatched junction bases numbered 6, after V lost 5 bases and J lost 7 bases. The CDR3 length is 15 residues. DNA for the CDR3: TGTGCCAGCAGTACCGGGACAGGGGGCAAGAATGAGCAGTTCTTC. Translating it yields CASSTGTGGKNEQFF.

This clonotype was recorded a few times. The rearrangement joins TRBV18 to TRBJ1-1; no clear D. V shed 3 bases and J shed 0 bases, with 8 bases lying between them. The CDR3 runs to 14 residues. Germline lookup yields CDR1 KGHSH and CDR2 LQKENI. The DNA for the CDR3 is TGTGCCAGCTCACCGGTCACAATGAACACTGAAGCTTTCTTT. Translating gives CASSPVTMNTEAFF.

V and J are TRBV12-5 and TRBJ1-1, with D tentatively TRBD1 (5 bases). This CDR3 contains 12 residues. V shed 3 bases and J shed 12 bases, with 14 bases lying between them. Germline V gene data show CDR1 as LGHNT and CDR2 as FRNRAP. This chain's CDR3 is CASGFEGTPSFF. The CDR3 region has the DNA TGTGCTAGTGGTTTCGAGGGGACTCCATCTTTCTTT.

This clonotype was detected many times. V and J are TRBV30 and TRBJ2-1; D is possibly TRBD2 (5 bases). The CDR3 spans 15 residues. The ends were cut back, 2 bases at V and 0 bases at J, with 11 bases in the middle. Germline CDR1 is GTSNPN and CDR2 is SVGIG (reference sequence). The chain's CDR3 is CAWSLGVSSYNEQFF. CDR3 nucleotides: TGTGCCTGGAGTTTGGGAGTCAGCTCCTACAATGAGCAGTTCTTC.

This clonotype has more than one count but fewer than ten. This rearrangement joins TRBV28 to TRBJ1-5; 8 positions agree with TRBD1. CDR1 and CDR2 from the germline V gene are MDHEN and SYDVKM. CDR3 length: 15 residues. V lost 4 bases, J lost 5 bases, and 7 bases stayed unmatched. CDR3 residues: CASSSLTGGDQPQHF. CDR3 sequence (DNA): TGTGCCAGCAGTTCCTTAACAGGGGGAGATCAGCCCCAGCATTTT.

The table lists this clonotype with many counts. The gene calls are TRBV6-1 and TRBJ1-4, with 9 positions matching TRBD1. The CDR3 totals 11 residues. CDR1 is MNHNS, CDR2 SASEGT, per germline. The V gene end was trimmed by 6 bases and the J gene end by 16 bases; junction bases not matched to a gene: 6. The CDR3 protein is CASSQGTGPFF. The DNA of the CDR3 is TGTGCCAGCAGCCAGGGGACAGGGCCGTTTTTT.

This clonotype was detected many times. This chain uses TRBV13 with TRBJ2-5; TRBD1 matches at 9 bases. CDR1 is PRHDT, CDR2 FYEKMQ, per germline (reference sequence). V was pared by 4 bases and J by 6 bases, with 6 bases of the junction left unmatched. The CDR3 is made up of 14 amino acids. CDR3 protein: CASSSGQGGQTQYF. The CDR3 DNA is TGTGCCAGCAGCTCGGGACAGGGTGGGCAGACCCAGTACTTC.

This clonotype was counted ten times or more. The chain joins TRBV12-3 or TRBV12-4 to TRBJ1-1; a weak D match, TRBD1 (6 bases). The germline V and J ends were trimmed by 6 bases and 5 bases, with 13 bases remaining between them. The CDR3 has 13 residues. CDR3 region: CASSTQGFTEAFF. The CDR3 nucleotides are TGTGCCAGCAGCACACAGGGTTTTACTGAAGCTTTCTTT.